The text below deals with one TCR beta chain. In the authors' workflow: Quantification of nucleated cells was approximated via reference gene primer amplification. Generated by immunoSEQ multiplex PCR, the TCRdb table keeps only in-frame clones and is missing some. V and J calls and clone size are copied from that table; D and trimming were computed from the DNA. The table has more than 95,000 clones, approximately 80% seen once. The source of the sample is a study of blood T cell repertoires in COVID-19. Background on the study: The analysed material was cDNA or gDNA that came from T cells, B-cell-depleted T cells, or PBMCs.

Looked up from germline, CDR1 is WNHNN and CDR2 is SYGVQD (reference sequence). This CDR3 has 12 residues. V was pared by 6 bases and J by 10 bases, with 15 bases between. The chain has TRBV10-1 and TRBJ1-1; possible D gene TRBD1, 5 bases. Sequenced sample: peripheral blood. The TCR comes from a human donor in a cohort sampled during active or convalescent COVID-19. The CDR3 DNA follows: TGCGCCAGCAGCCCCCAGGGAAGGGGAGCTTTCTTT. Translated: CASSPQGRGAFF.